This TCR beta chain was found in a study of T cell responses to AZD1222 COVID-19 vaccine. Second doses at about 4 or about 12 weeks were pooled. Using immunoSEQ multiplex PCR, the repertoire was profiled, and TCRdb retains in-frame clones only, with some absent. The sample includes approximately 130,000 clones, about 89% of them seen just once. Germline CDR1 reads SEHNR; CDR2 reads FQNEAQ (reference sequence). The CDR3 is made up of 14 amino acids. V shed 5 bases and J 3 bases; nucleotides not matched to a gene: 1. This clone has just one count. This sample comprised peripheral blood, obtained 28 days after the second AZD1222 dose. The V and J genes are TRBV7-9 and TRBJ1-6; 7 bases fit TRBD1. The source of this sequence is an adult who received the AZD1222 COVID-19 vaccine. The DNA for the CDR3 is TGTGCCAGCAGCGGGGACAGCTATAATTCACCCCTCCACTTT. As protein: CASSGDSYNSPLHF.